This T cell receptor beta chain was identified during a study of beta chain features in type 1 diabetes. Roughly 110 mL of blood, on average, came from one heparinised draw per donor. Central memory, naive, regulatory and stem cell-like memory CD4+ cells were sorted by CD45RO/CCR7/CD25/CD127/CD95/CD27. Expressed TCRB transcripts got sequenced, as all isolated RNA was reverse transcribed. Clones were read by immunoSEQ multiplex PCR, and TCRdb kept only the in-frame ones, dropping some. The sample has around 430,000 clones, around 28% seen once; the top ten hold 0.05% to 0.065%. Germline V CDR1 and CDR2: SNHLY, FYNNEI. CDR3 length: 15 residues. Trimming cost V 3 bases and J 6 bases; bases outside gene matches: 8. This clone showed up just a few times.

The chain carries TRBV2 and TRBJ2-1; 7 bases match TRBD2. The sequencing input was naive CD4+ T cells from blood. The sequence was obtained from a man between 18 and 29 years old in good health. The CDR3 loop reads CASSELAGVANEQFF. The DNA of the CDR3 is TGTGCCAGCAGTGAGCTGGCGGGAGTCGCCAATGAGCAGTTCTTC.